Listed below are T cell receptor beta chains from one sample, sequenced in a study of blood T cell repertoires in COVID-19. Assay: immunoSEQ multiplex PCR; the TCRdb copy retains only in-frame clones and omits some. The sample holds approximately 170,000 clones, roughly 86% seen once. The sample taken for sequencing was peripheral blood. These receptors were obtained from a woman of 80 years or more with COVID-19, enrolled during active disease. The CDR3 runs from the conserved cysteine through the conserved F or W. The order of the fields is D gene, clone size, V gene, J gene, CDR3 DNA, CDR3 protein. A D gene is named only where the DNA matches it firmly. Not all rows give a size; the values are once, few, many and, for expanded clones, a class.

d_gene: NA; abundance: NA; v_gene: TRBV5-1; j_gene: TRBJ1-1; CDR3nt: TGCGCCAGCAGTGGAGGACAGCCGCTGAACACTGAAGCTTTCTTT; CDR3aa: CASSGGQPLNTEAFF
d_gene: TRBD1; abundance: NA; v_gene: TRBV5-1; j_gene: TRBJ1-2; CDR3nt: TGCGCCAGCAGCTTGACCGGGACAGGGGTTTCTAACTATGGCTACACCTTC; CDR3aa: CASSLTGTGVSNYGYTF
d_gene: TRBD1; abundance: NA; v_gene: TRBV29-1; j_gene: TRBJ1-1; CDR3nt: TGCAGCGCCGGGGACAGGGGGAACACTGAAGCTTTCTTT; CDR3aa: CSAGDRGNTEAFF
d_gene: TRBD1; abundance: NA; v_gene: TRBV6-6; j_gene: TRBJ1-2; CDR3nt: TGTGCCAGCAGAAACGGACAGGCGGGCTATGGCTACACCTTC; CDR3aa: CASRNGQAGYGYTF
d_gene: NA; abundance: NA; v_gene: TRBV6-2/TRBV6-3; j_gene: TRBJ1-1; CDR3nt: TGTGCCAGCAGCCCTCTTTTGAACACTGAAGCTTTCTTT; CDR3aa: CASSPLLNTEAFF
d_gene: TRBD2; abundance: NA; v_gene: TRBV28; j_gene: TRBJ2-2; CDR3nt: TGTGCCAGCAGTCCTCTGGGGGGGGCCGGGGAGCTGTTTTTT; CDR3aa: CASSPLGGAGELFF
d_gene: NA; abundance: NA; v_gene: TRBV6-2/TRBV6-3; j_gene: TRBJ2-5; CDR3nt: TGTGCCAGCAGTTACGGGCTGGTAGGATCACCAGTCCAAGAGACCCAGTACTTC; CDR3aa: CASSYGLVGSPVQETQYF
d_gene: NA; abundance: NA; v_gene: TRBV7-8; j_gene: TRBJ1-1; CDR3nt: TGTGCCAGCAGCTTAGATCCAGGGACTTTTGCTGTAGCTGAAGCTTTCTTT; CDR3aa: CASSLDPGTFAVAEAFF
d_gene: TRBD1; abundance: NA; v_gene: TRBV19; j_gene: TRBJ1-1; CDR3nt: TGTGCCAGTAGTATTTCGGGACAGGGTTTTGAAGCTTTCTTT; CDR3aa: CASSISGQGFEAFF
d_gene: TRBD2; abundance: NA; v_gene: TRBV7-2; j_gene: TRBJ2-7; CDR3nt: TGTGCCAGCAGTTTGGGACTAGCGGGAGGGGTGCAGTACTTC; CDR3aa: CASSLGLAGGVQYF
d_gene: NA; abundance: NA; v_gene: TRBV19; j_gene: TRBJ1-1; CDR3nt: TGTGCCAGTAGTCAGGACGGGGTTAGGGTGAACACTGAAGCTTTCTTT; CDR3aa: CASSQDGVRVNTEAFF
d_gene: NA; abundance: NA; v_gene: TRBV15; j_gene: TRBJ1-4; CDR3nt: TGTGCCACCAGCAGTCGGGGGACTAATGAAAAACTGTTTTTT; CDR3aa: CATSSRGTNEKLFF
d_gene: TRBD1; abundance: NA; v_gene: TRBV7-2; j_gene: TRBJ2-3; CDR3nt: TGTGCCAGCAGCCTCCTGACAGGGGCGATTACAGATACGCAGTATTTT; CDR3aa: CASSLLTGAITDTQYF
d_gene: NA; abundance: NA; v_gene: TRBV28; j_gene: TRBJ2-5; CDR3nt: TGTGCCAGCAGTTGGGCGGGGAAAGAGACCCAGTACTTC; CDR3aa: CASSWAGKETQYF
d_gene: TRBD2; abundance: once; v_gene: TRBV7-2; j_gene: TRBJ2-7; CDR3nt: TGTGCCAGCAGCTTAGGTGTTTCGGGGAGGGGTACCTACGAGCAGTACTTC; CDR3aa: CASSLGVSGRGTYEQYF
d_gene: TRBD2; abundance: NA; v_gene: TRBV4-3; j_gene: TRBJ2-1; CDR3nt: TGCGCCAGCAGCCGTAGCGGGAGGGGCTCCTACAATGAGCAGTTCTTC; CDR3aa: CASSRSGRGSYNEQFF
d_gene: NA; abundance: NA; v_gene: TRBV28; j_gene: TRBJ1-5; CDR3nt: TGTGCCAGCAGCCTTCAAGTGGGCCCTCAGCCCCAGCATTTT; CDR3aa: CASSLQVGPQPQHF
d_gene: NA; abundance: NA; v_gene: TRBV18; j_gene: TRBJ2-2; CDR3nt: TGTGCCAGCTCTCTTCCGGGACAGAACACCGGGGAGCTGTTTTTT; CDR3aa: CASSLPGQNTGELFF
d_gene: NA; abundance: NA; v_gene: TRBV24-1; j_gene: TRBJ2-2; CDR3nt: TGTGCCACCAGTGACCTAATTCACACCGGGGAGCTGTTTTTT; CDR3aa: CATSDLIHTGELFF
d_gene: NA; abundance: NA; v_gene: TRBV2; j_gene: TRBJ2-7; CDR3nt: TGTGCCAGCAGTGATACCAGGGGTTCCTACGAGCAGTACTTC; CDR3aa: CASSDTRGSYEQYF
d_gene: NA; abundance: NA; v_gene: TRBV29-1; j_gene: TRBJ2-7; CDR3nt: TGCAGCGTTGTATCTTTTTCCTACGAGCAGTACTTC; CDR3aa: CSVVSFSYEQYF
d_gene: NA; abundance: NA; v_gene: TRBV6-5; j_gene: TRBJ1-1; CDR3nt: TGTGCCAGCAGTTACTCGACTGGGACTGAAGCTTTCTTT; CDR3aa: CASSYSTGTEAFF
d_gene: NA; abundance: NA; v_gene: TRBV18; j_gene: TRBJ2-7; CDR3nt: TGTGCCAGCTCACCCACTGGGGGACTGTCATACGAGCAGTACTTC; CDR3aa: CASSPTGGLSYEQYF
d_gene: TRBD1; abundance: NA; v_gene: TRBV28; j_gene: TRBJ1-2; CDR3nt: TGTGCCACCGCAGGGGGTATCGCCTATGGCTACACCTTC; CDR3aa: CATAGGIAYGYTF
d_gene: TRBD2; abundance: NA; v_gene: TRBV5-8; j_gene: TRBJ2-3; CDR3nt: TGTGCCAGCAGCTTACTTTCCCCTACTAGCGGGAGTAGGGAAGATACGCAGTATTTT; CDR3aa: CASSLLSPTSGSREDTQYF
d_gene: TRBD1; abundance: NA; v_gene: TRBV6-2/TRBV6-3; j_gene: TRBJ1-5; CDR3nt: TGTGCCAGCAGTTACTCTGCCCAGGGGGTGAGAGGGCAGCCCCAGCATTTT; CDR3aa: CASSYSAQGVRGQPQHF
d_gene: NA; abundance: NA; v_gene: TRBV27; j_gene: TRBJ2-1; CDR3nt: TGTGCCAGCAGTTTCGCGACTAGTTCTCAGGCCGAGCAGTTCTTC; CDR3aa: CASSFATSSQAEQFF
d_gene: TRBD1; abundance: NA; v_gene: TRBV19; j_gene: TRBJ1-2; CDR3nt: TGTGCCAGTAGCACTTCCGGGACAGGCAACTATGGCTACACCTTC; CDR3aa: CASSTSGTGNYGYTF
d_gene: TRBD1; abundance: few; v_gene: TRBV4-2; j_gene: TRBJ1-5; CDR3nt: TGTGCCAGCAGCCAAGTGACAGGGAATCAGCCCCAGCATTTT; CDR3aa: CASSQVTGNQPQHF
d_gene: TRBD2; abundance: once; v_gene: TRBV7-2; j_gene: TRBJ2-7; CDR3nt: TGTGCCAGCAGCGCTAGCGGGAGCCCCGGGTCCGAGCAGTACTTC; CDR3aa: CASSASGSPGSEQYF
d_gene: TRBD2; abundance: NA; v_gene: TRBV18; j_gene: TRBJ2-7; CDR3nt: TGTGCCAGCTCACCACCGAGCGGGAGAGGGGAGCAGTACTTC; CDR3aa: CASSPPSGRGEQYF
d_gene: NA; abundance: NA; v_gene: TRBV3-1/TRBV3-2; j_gene: TRBJ1-2; CDR3nt: TGTGCCAGCAGCCCAGGGTCGGGCTATGGCTACACCTTC; CDR3aa: CASSPGSGYGYTF
d_gene: TRBD2; abundance: NA; v_gene: TRBV6-6; j_gene: TRBJ2-5; CDR3nt: TGTGCCAGCAGGTCTACGACTAGCGGCCTTCAAGAGACCCAGTACTTC; CDR3aa: CASRSTTSGLQETQYF
d_gene: TRBD1; abundance: NA; v_gene: TRBV5-1; j_gene: TRBJ1-1; CDR3nt: TGCGCCAGCAGCTTACAGGGGCGAGGACGCGCTGAAGCTTTCTTT; CDR3aa: CASSLQGRGRAEAFF
d_gene: NA; abundance: NA; v_gene: TRBV27; j_gene: TRBJ2-5; CDR3nt: TGTGCCAGCAGTTTCCAGGGCGAGACCCAGTACTTC; CDR3aa: CASSFQGETQYF
d_gene: NA; abundance: NA; v_gene: TRBV5-4; j_gene: TRBJ2-3; CDR3nt: TGTGCCAGCAGCTCGACTGATACAGATACGCAGTATTTT; CDR3aa: CASSSTDTDTQYF
d_gene: TRBD1; abundance: few; v_gene: TRBV28; j_gene: TRBJ1-2; CDR3nt: TGTGCCAGCAGCCTGATAGGGACAGGGGGCTATGGCTACACCTTC; CDR3aa: CASSLIGTGGYGYTF
d_gene: NA; abundance: few; v_gene: TRBV28; j_gene: TRBJ1-2; CDR3nt: TGTGCCAGCAGTTTACCCGGACTATATGACTACACCTTC; CDR3aa: CASSLPGLYDYTF
d_gene: TRBD2; abundance: NA; v_gene: TRBV28; j_gene: TRBJ2-1; CDR3nt: TGTGCCAGCAGTTTATCGGCGGGAGTCCCCCTTAATGAGCAGTTCTTC; CDR3aa: CASSLSAGVPLNEQFF
d_gene: NA; abundance: NA; v_gene: TRBV3-1/TRBV3-2; j_gene: TRBJ2-5; CDR3nt: TGTGCCAGCAGCTACGCGGAAGAGACCCAGTACTTC; CDR3aa: CASSYAEETQYF
d_gene: TRBD2; abundance: NA; v_gene: TRBV4-2; j_gene: TRBJ2-7; CDR3nt: TGTGCCAGCAGCCTCGGACAGTCTAGCGGGATTGGCACCTACGAGCAGTACTTC; CDR3aa: CASSLGQSSGIGTYEQYF
d_gene: TRBD1; abundance: NA; v_gene: TRBV2; j_gene: TRBJ1-1; CDR3nt: TGTGCCAGCAGTAATGACAGGGTTGGCACTGAAGCTTTCTTT; CDR3aa: CASSNDRVGTEAFF
d_gene: NA; abundance: NA; v_gene: TRBV15; j_gene: TRBJ1-4; CDR3nt: TGTGCCACCTCACTGGGGAGTCGGGAAAAACTGTTTTTT; CDR3aa: CATSLGSREKLFF
d_gene: NA; abundance: NA; v_gene: TRBV7-9; j_gene: TRBJ2-7; CDR3nt: TGTGCCAGCAGCCCCGACCCCGGGACTCTCGGGTACGAGCAGTACTTC; CDR3aa: CASSPDPGTLGYEQYF
d_gene: TRBD1; abundance: NA; v_gene: TRBV18; j_gene: TRBJ1-4; CDR3nt: TGTGCCAGCTCACCGAGTAACGGACAGGGAGATGAAAAACTGTTTTTT; CDR3aa: CASSPSNGQGDEKLFF
d_gene: TRBD2; abundance: NA; v_gene: TRBV5-1; j_gene: TRBJ2-3; CDR3nt: TGCGCCAGCAGCTTAATAGCGGGAGGTCGATTAGGCACAGATACGCAGTATTTT; CDR3aa: CASSLIAGGRLGTDTQYF
d_gene: NA; abundance: NA; v_gene: TRBV6-5; j_gene: TRBJ2-1; CDR3nt: TGTGCCAGCAGTTACGGGCAGGGCCACCTATACAATGAGCAGTTCTTC; CDR3aa: CASSYGQGHLYNEQFF
d_gene: NA; abundance: NA; v_gene: TRBV27; j_gene: TRBJ2-3; CDR3nt: TGTGCCAGCTGTGAAACCCAGGAAGATACGCAGTATTTT; CDR3aa: CASCETQEDTQYF
d_gene: NA; abundance: NA; v_gene: TRBV19; j_gene: TRBJ2-7; CDR3nt: TGTGCCAGTAGTATTATTGGGGACACGTCCTACGAGCAGTACTTC; CDR3aa: CASSIIGDTSYEQYF
d_gene: TRBD2; abundance: NA; v_gene: TRBV7-9; j_gene: TRBJ2-7; CDR3nt: TGTGCCAGCAGCTTACTAGCGGGCTACGAGCAGTACTTC; CDR3aa: CASSLLAGYEQYF
d_gene: TRBD1; abundance: NA; v_gene: TRBV25-1; j_gene: TRBJ1-5; CDR3nt: TGTGCCAGCAGCGAGACCGGGACAGGGGCCGCCAGCAATCAGCCCCAGCATTTT; CDR3aa: CASSETGTGAASNQPQHF
d_gene: TRBD2; abundance: NA; v_gene: TRBV5-1; j_gene: TRBJ2-5; CDR3nt: TGCGCCAGCAGCTCCGGACTAGCGGGAGGAGAGACCCAGTACTTC; CDR3aa: CASSSGLAGGETQYF
d_gene: NA; abundance: NA; v_gene: TRBV27; j_gene: TRBJ1-4; CDR3nt: TGTGCCAGCAGTCACGGAGTTAATGAAAAACTGTTTTTT; CDR3aa: CASSHGVNEKLFF
d_gene: TRBD1; abundance: NA; v_gene: TRBV29-1; j_gene: TRBJ2-7; CDR3nt: TGCAGCGTTGAACTGACAGGGAAGACCTACGAGCAGTACTTC; CDR3aa: CSVELTGKTYEQYF
d_gene: NA; abundance: NA; v_gene: TRBV5-1; j_gene: TRBJ1-1; CDR3nt: TGCGCCAGCAGCCCGAGTGCCCGCGGTTTGGAAGCTTTCTTT; CDR3aa: CASSPSARGLEAFF
d_gene: NA; abundance: few; v_gene: TRBV15; j_gene: TRBJ1-5; CDR3nt: TGTGCCACCAGCAGAGGAACCGACATCTTCAATCAGCCCCAGCATTTT; CDR3aa: CATSRGTDIFNQPQHF
d_gene: NA; abundance: NA; v_gene: TRBV29-1; j_gene: TRBJ2-5; CDR3nt: TGCAGCGTCCCCGGGACAAGGGCCCTAGAGACCCAGTACTTC; CDR3aa: CSVPGTRALETQYF
d_gene: TRBD2; abundance: NA; v_gene: TRBV6-4; j_gene: TRBJ2-1; CDR3nt: TGTGCCAGCAGTGACTCTAGCGGGTCCTACAATGAGCAGTTCTTC; CDR3aa: CASSDSSGSYNEQFF
d_gene: TRBD1; abundance: NA; v_gene: TRBV6-6; j_gene: TRBJ1-6; CDR3nt: TGTGCCAGCAGACGACAACAGGGGGTTTCTCGTAATTCACCCCTCCACTTT; CDR3aa: CASRRQQGVSRNSPLHF
d_gene: NA; abundance: NA; v_gene: TRBV6-5; j_gene: TRBJ1-2; CDR3nt: TGTGCCACAACCTTGGGCGGGAGAGGTAACTATGGCTACACCTTC; CDR3aa: CATTLGGRGNYGYTF